This T cell receptor beta chain was sequenced in a study of CD8 T cells in Susac syndrome. The V end was cut by 6 bases, the J end by 0 bases, with 20 bases between. The CDR3 is 17 residues long. The germline V gene encodes CDR1 SNHLY and CDR2 FYNNEI. Healthy donors served as the controls. They were matched for age and sex. RNA was extracted with the RNeasy kit, and a quantity of about 0.5 to 1 ug was reverse transcribed using random hexamers. One entry per CDR3 protein results from TCRdb running MiXCR on the immunoSEQ multiplex PCR reads. The sample contains 150,000 to 200,000 distinct CDR3 sequences, about 95% of which appear only once.

The sequenced sample was CD4+ T cells from PBMCs. The V call is TRBV2, the J call TRBJ1-2; weak D call: TRBD1 (5 bases). This TCR derives from a human donor in good health. CDR3 coding DNA: TGTGCCAGCAGAAGGGGCAGGGCCTTGGGAACTAACTATGGCTACACCTTC. As protein: CASRRGRALGTNYGYTF.